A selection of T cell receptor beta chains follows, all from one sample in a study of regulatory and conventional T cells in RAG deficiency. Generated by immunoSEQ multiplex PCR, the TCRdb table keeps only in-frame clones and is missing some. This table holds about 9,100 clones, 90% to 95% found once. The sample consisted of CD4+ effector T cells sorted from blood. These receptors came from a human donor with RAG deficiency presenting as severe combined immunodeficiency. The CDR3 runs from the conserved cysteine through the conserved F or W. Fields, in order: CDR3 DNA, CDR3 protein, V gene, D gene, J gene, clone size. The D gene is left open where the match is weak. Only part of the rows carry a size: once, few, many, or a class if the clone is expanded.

cdr3_nt: TGTGCCAGCACGATGGGCAGCTCCTACGAGCAGTACTTC
cdr3_aa: CASTMGSSYEQYF
v_call: TRBV7-2
d_call: -
j_call: TRBJ2-7
clone_size: few

cdr3_nt: TGCGCCAGCAGTGAACAGGGGGGGACCCAGTACTTC
cdr3_aa: CASSEQGGTQYF
v_call: TRBV10-2
d_call: TRBD1
j_call: TRBJ2-5
clone_size: -

cdr3_nt: TGTGCCAGCAGCTTGGTAGGACTAGCGGGCCTTGGCCGCACCCAGTACTTC
cdr3_aa: CASSLVGLAGLGRTQYF
v_call: TRBV5-4
d_call: TRBD2
j_call: TRBJ2-5
clone_size: -

cdr3_nt: TGTGCCAGCAGCAAAGCGGGACAGGGGTCCTACGAGCAGTACTTC
cdr3_aa: CASSKAGQGSYEQYF
v_call: TRBV21-1
d_call: -
j_call: TRBJ2-7
clone_size: -

cdr3_nt: TGTGCCAGTAGTATACAGAGCAATCAGCCCCAGCATTTT
cdr3_aa: CASSIQSNQPQHF
v_call: TRBV19
d_call: -
j_call: TRBJ1-5
clone_size: -

cdr3_nt: TGTGCCAGCAGTTTGAAGGCGAGTGCCCCCTACGAGCAGTACTTC
cdr3_aa: CASSLKASAPYEQYF
v_call: TRBV27
d_call: -
j_call: TRBJ2-7
clone_size: -

cdr3_nt: TGCGCCAGCAGCCAAGGGACAGGATCTGGGGCCAACGTCCTGACTTTC
cdr3_aa: CASSQGTGSGANVLTF
v_call: TRBV4-3
d_call: TRBD1
j_call: TRBJ2-6
clone_size: -

cdr3_nt: TGCGCCAGCAGCTTACAAGATACGCAGTATTTT
cdr3_aa: CASSLQDTQYF
v_call: TRBV5-1
d_call: -
j_call: TRBJ2-3
clone_size: once

cdr3_nt: TGTGCCAGCAGCCAATGGACATGGAGGGCTGGCGGGGAGCTGTTTTTT
cdr3_aa: CASSQWTWRAGGELFF
v_call: TRBV4-2
d_call: -
j_call: TRBJ2-2
clone_size: -

cdr3_nt: TGTGCCAGCAGCCGCGGAGGAGGCACAGATACGCAGTATTTT
cdr3_aa: CASSRGGGTDTQYF
v_call: TRBV9
d_call: -
j_call: TRBJ2-3
clone_size: once

cdr3_nt: TGTGCCAGCAGTTACTCCCCCGACAGGGGCTATGGCTACACCTTC
cdr3_aa: CASSYSPDRGYGYTF
v_call: TRBV6-5
d_call: TRBD1
j_call: TRBJ1-2
clone_size: -

cdr3_nt: TGTGCCAGCAGCCAAACGAGTGGGGCGCGGGCCGGGGAGCTGTTTTTT
cdr3_aa: CASSQTSGARAGELFF
v_call: TRBV14
d_call: -
j_call: TRBJ2-2
clone_size: -

cdr3_nt: TGCGCCAGCAGCCAAGATGTACGGGGAGGGTCCACCGGGGAGCTGTTTTTT
cdr3_aa: CASSQDVRGGSTGELFF
v_call: TRBV4-3
d_call: TRBD2
j_call: TRBJ2-2
clone_size: -

cdr3_nt: TGCGCCAGCAGCTTGACAGTGAAGGGTGGCGAGCAGTACTTC
cdr3_aa: CASSLTVKGGEQYF
v_call: TRBV5-1
d_call: -
j_call: TRBJ2-7
clone_size: -

cdr3_nt: TGTGCCAGCAGCTCACCTCGGGACGGGGCGCTCTACGAGCAGTACTTC
cdr3_aa: CASSSPRDGALYEQYF
v_call: TRBV5-4
d_call: -
j_call: TRBJ2-7
clone_size: -

cdr3_nt: TGTGCCAGCAGCTTCCCTCCTGGAGAGACCCAGTACTTC
cdr3_aa: CASSFPPGETQYF
v_call: TRBV2
d_call: -
j_call: TRBJ2-5
clone_size: -

cdr3_nt: TGTGCCAGCAGTCCGGGACAGGGAATAGACGAGCAGTACTTC
cdr3_aa: CASSPGQGIDEQYF
v_call: TRBV28
d_call: TRBD1
j_call: TRBJ2-7
clone_size: -

cdr3_nt: TGTGCCAGCAATAGGAGGGGCGGGGGCCCATACAATGAGCAGTTCTTC
cdr3_aa: CASNRRGGGPYNEQFF
v_call: TRBV5-4
d_call: -
j_call: TRBJ2-1
clone_size: -

cdr3_nt: TGCGCCAGCAGCCCACAGGCAGATACGCAGTATTTT
cdr3_aa: CASSPQADTQYF
v_call: TRBV5-1
d_call: -
j_call: TRBJ2-3
clone_size: -

cdr3_nt: TGTGCCAGCAGCTTAGCAGCGGGACGTGGGGCCAACGTCCTGACTTTC
cdr3_aa: CASSLAAGRGANVLTF
v_call: TRBV7-2
d_call: TRBD2
j_call: TRBJ2-6
clone_size: -

cdr3_nt: TGTGCCAGCAGCGTAGCTGAGTGGAATACGCAGTATTTT
cdr3_aa: CASSVAEWNTQYF
v_call: TRBV9
d_call: -
j_call: TRBJ2-3
clone_size: once

cdr3_nt: TGTGCCAGCAGCTTAGAGGGGGCGGGAGGAAACTACGAGCAGTACTTC
cdr3_aa: CASSLEGAGGNYEQYF
v_call: TRBV7-2
d_call: -
j_call: TRBJ2-7
clone_size: few

cdr3_nt: TGCGCCAGCAGCCAAGATCGACAGGGTGAGGAGACCCAGTACTTC
cdr3_aa: CASSQDRQGEETQYF
v_call: TRBV4-3
d_call: TRBD1
j_call: TRBJ2-5
clone_size: -

cdr3_nt: TGTGCCAGCTCACGAGGTATAGGGGACAATGAGCAGTTCTTC
cdr3_aa: CASSRGIGDNEQFF
v_call: TRBV18
d_call: -
j_call: TRBJ2-1
clone_size: -

cdr3_nt: TGCGCCAGCAGCCAAGATCGGGCCGGGGAGCTGTTTTTT
cdr3_aa: CASSQDRAGELFF
v_call: TRBV4-3
d_call: -
j_call: TRBJ2-2
clone_size: -

cdr3_nt: TGTGCCAGTAGTATAGGGACAACTAACTATGGCTACACCTTC
cdr3_aa: CASSIGTTNYGYTF
v_call: TRBV19
d_call: -
j_call: TRBJ1-2
clone_size: -